The 15 T cell receptor beta chains reported below all come from one sample, sequenced in a study of chemoradiotherapy in HPV16-positive cancers. The repertoire was sequenced with immunoSEQ multiplex PCR; TCRdb's copy has only in-frame clones and lacks some. The sample has about 9,700 clones, 91% seen once. The material was blood, obtained from a patient who underwent chemoradiotherapy. All receptors come from a human donor with HPV-associated anogenital cancer.

This clone appeared a few times. This sample also contains other DNA sequences that code for the same CDR3. The chain is built from TRBV6-6 and TRBJ2-1, with 7 bases lining up with TRBD1. Germline CDR1 and CDR2: MNHNY and SVGAGI (reference sequence). This CDR3 spans 12 amino acids. V dropped 9 bases and J dropped 10; count of bases not matched to a gene: 9. The CDR3 region is CASLTGFNEQFF. CDR3 DNA sequence: TGTGCCAGTCTGACAGGGTTCAACGAGCAGTTCTTC.

The V call is TRBV7-2, the J call TRBJ2-7; D may match TRBD1 or TRBD2 (5 bases each). CDR3 length: 13 amino acids. Trimming pared 2 bases from V and 2 bases from J, leaving 7 bases between. In germline, CDR1 is SGHTA, CDR2 FQGNSA. CDR3 sequence: CASSLRDAYEQYF. CDR3 nucleotide sequence: TGTGCCAGCAGCTTACGGGACGCCTACGAGCAGTACTTC.

The chain employs TRBV11-2 and TRBJ1-2; 8 bases map to TRBD1. Germline assignment: CDR1 SGHAT and CDR2 FQNNGV. V was clipped by 0 bases and J by 2 bases; unmatched bases: 2. This CDR3 spans 15 amino acids. The CDR3: CASSLDRTGNYGYTF. The CDR3 bases are TGTGCCAGCAGCTTAGATCGGACAGGGAACTATGGCTACACCTTC.

The rearrangement joins TRBV6-5 to TRBJ1-2; D is unresolved. The CDR3 is 13 residues long. Germline CDR1 is MNHEY and CDR2 is SVGAGI. V was cut by 5 bases and J by 8 bases, with 15 bases left in between. The CDR3 DNA reads as TGTGCCAGCAGTACACTCCCAGGTGCCGGCTACACCTTC. Residues: CASSTLPGAGYTF.

The chain uses TRBV6-5 and TRBJ1-2; weak D call: TRBD1 (5 bases). Trimming cost V 0 bases and J 6 bases, with 14 bases left between them. Per germline, CDR1 MNHEY and CDR2 SVGAGI. This CDR3 spans 15 amino acids. Here the CDR3 reads CASSYSGVGGDGYTF. In DNA, the CDR3 is TGTGCCAGCAGTTACTCCGGTGTGGGGGGGGATGGCTACACCTTC.

The chain couples TRBV25-1 to TRBJ1-6; no firm D call. V lost 7 bases and J lost 2, with 6 bases in between. The CDR3 consists of 13 residues. CDR1 is MGHDK, CDR2 SYGVNS, per germline. The CDR3 bases are TGTGCCAGCATCGGGCCCTATAATTCACCCCTCCACTTT. It encodes CASIGPYNSPLHF. Full variable domain (rest looked up from reference TRBV25-1 and TRBJ1-6): EADIYQTPRYLVIGTGKKITLECSQTMGHDKMYWYQQDPGMELHLIHYSYGVNSTEKGDLSSESTVSRIRTEHFPLTLESARPSHTSQYLCASIGPYNSPLHFGNGTRLTVT.

This chain links TRBV2 with TRBJ1-2; possibly TRBD1 for D (5 bases). Germline CDR1 is SNHLY and CDR2 is FYNNEI. The V and J ends lost 1 base and 4 bases respectively, with 7 bases between them. This CDR3 spans 13 amino acids. The CDR3 spells CASSEDTGYGYTF. The CDR3 DNA follows: TGTGCCAGCAGTGAAGACACAGGCTATGGCTACACCTTC.

The chain combines TRBV11-3 with TRBJ2-7; D is unclear. Germline V gene lookup returns CDR1 SGHNT and CDR2 YENEEA. This CDR3 has 13 residues. With 3 bases removed from V and 7 bases from J, the gap between germline ends came to 13 bases. Written as DNA, the CDR3 is TGTGCCAGCAGCTTCGTCCTAGGCAGGGAGCAGTACTTC. This translates into CASSFVLGREQYF.

This clone was seen only once. V gene TRBV10-1 combines with J gene TRBJ1-4, with 9 bases lining up with TRBD1. This CDR3 contains 17 residues. Germline CDR1 and CDR2: WNHNN and SYGVQD (reference sequence). V shed 6 bases, J shed 3 bases, and the junction held 11 bases outside the gene matches. The CDR3 bases are TGCGCCAGCAGCTCCGGGACAGGGAAGGCAGCTAATGAAAAACTGTTTTTT. Protein: CASSSGTGKAANEKLFF.

V gene TRBV15 combines with J gene TRBJ2-1; weak D call: TRBD1 (7 bases). Trimming pared 1 base from V and 6 bases from J, leaving 10 bases between. The length of the CDR3 is 14 residues. Germline lookup yields CDR1 LNHNV and CDR2 YYDKDF (reference sequence). The CDR3 DNA follows: TGTGCCACCAGCAGAGGACAGGGAGGCAATGAGCAGTTCTTC. It encodes CATSRGQGGNEQFF.

The rearrangement joins TRBV7-7 to TRBJ1-6, with a tentative D call TRBD1 (5 bases). The CDR3 loop spans 12 amino acids. V was clipped by 11 bases and J by 9 bases, with 14 bases between them. Germline CDR1 and CDR2: SSHAT and FNYEAQ (reference sequence). CDR3 region: CAWGSAFSPLHF. DNA for the CDR3: TGTGCCTGGGGCAGCGCCTTTTCACCCCTCCACTTT.

The rearrangement links TRBV10-2 to TRBJ1-6; 9 nucleotides match TRBD1. The CDR3 consists of 14 residues. Germline CDR1 and CDR2: WSHSY and SAAADI. The trim removed 8 bases at V and 5 bases at J, leaving 4 bases unmatched. CDR3 coding DNA: TGCGCCAGCGGAAGACAGGGGGATAATTCACCCCTCCACTTT. Translating gives CASGRQGDNSPLHF.

V and J are TRBV9 and TRBJ1-1; D is unresolved. The CDR3 is 13 amino acids. The V and J ends lost 0 bases and 1 base respectively, with 4 bases between them. Germline V lookup: CDR1 SGDLS, CDR2 YYNGEE. This CDR3 reads CASSVAGNTEAFF. DNA of the CDR3: TGTGCCAGCAGCGTAGCGGGGAACACTGAAGCTTTCTTT.

The V call is TRBV2, the J call TRBJ1-2; possibly TRBD1 for D (5 bases). V was shortened by 3 bases and J by 8 bases, with 10 bases between the two germline ends. There are 12 residues in the CDR3. Germline V gene data show CDR1 as SNHLY and CDR2 as FYNNEI. CDR3 DNA sequence: TGTGCCAGCAGTGACAGGGTGGGGGGCTACACCTTC. Protein: CASSDRVGGYTF.

The genes are TRBV23-1 and TRBJ1-5, with TRBD1 as a possible D gene (5 bases). TRBV23-1 is treated as an ORF (open reading frame) with a function not yet certain. There are 17 residues in the CDR3. The ends were cut back, 6 bases at V and 0 bases at J, with 18 bases in the middle. CDR3 nucleotide sequence: TGCGCCAGCAGCTCCGGGACTTCGTTTCCTAGCAATCAGCCCCAGCATTTT. This encodes CASSSGTSFPSNQPQHF.